The 23 T cell receptor beta chains below were found in one sample sequenced in a study of technical replicates of blood from several donors. Sequencing used immunoSEQ multiplex PCR; TCRdb keeps in-frame clones, though not all of them. Here the sample spans over 10,000 clones, 79% being singletons. What was sequenced was PBMCs. The receptors derive from a human donor in good health.

The rearrangement joins TRBV5-1 to TRBJ1-4, with 12 bases matching TRBD1. CDR3 size: 16 residues. Unmatched junction bases numbered 8, after V lost 4 bases and J lost 7 bases. Germline CDR1 reads SGHRS; CDR2 reads YFSETQ. The CDR3 sequence is CASSQGTGGMIEKLFF. CDR3 in DNA: TGCGCCAGCAGCCAAGGGACAGGGGGCATGATTGAAAAACTGTTTTTT. Full variable domain (missing parts from reference TRBV5-1 and TRBJ1-4): KAGVTQTPRYLIKTRGQQVTLSCSPISGHRSVSWYQQTPGQGLQFLFEYFSETQRNKGNFPGRFSGRQFSNSRSEMNVSTLELGDSALYLCASSQGTGGMIEKLFFGSGTQLSVL.

The chain combines TRBV5-1 with TRBJ2-1, with 9 positions matching TRBD2. J gave up 6 bases and V 0 bases, and 7 bases lay outside the gene matches. CDR3 length: 16 amino acids. Germline V lookup: CDR1 SGHRS, CDR2 YFSETQ. The chain's CDR3 is CASSLASGVNVNEQFF. As DNA, the CDR3 is TGCGCCAGCAGCTTGGCTAGCGGGGTCAATGTCAATGAGCAGTTCTTC.

This chain joins TRBV5-1 and TRBJ2-3; 11 bases are a match to TRBD1. The CDR3 is 15 residues long. V lost 3 bases to trimming and J lost 4 bases; unmatched junction nucleotides: 4. Germline-derived CDR1 and CDR2 are SGHRS and YFSETQ. CDR3 bases: TGCGCCAGCAGCTCCGGACAGGGGGCCGCAGATACGCAGTATTTT. Translation gives CASSSGQGAADTQYF.

The chain carries TRBV27 and TRBJ1-2, with TRBD1 matching over 8 bases. The CDR3 is 14 residues long. V dropped 5 bases and J dropped 7; count of bases not matched to a gene: 9. Germline-derived CDR1 and CDR2 are MNHEY and SMNVEV (reference sequence). CDR3 DNA sequence: TGTGCCAGCAGTCCCCAGGGGGCCCGGGGTGGCTACACCTTC. The encoded protein is CASSPQGARGGYTF.

The chain employs TRBV27 and TRBJ2-7; 10 bases match TRBD2. The length of the CDR3 is 16 residues. Trimming removed 1 base from V and 1 base from J; junction bases left unmatched: 4. Germline-derived CDR1 and CDR2 are MNHEY and SMNVEV (reference sequence). The CDR3, as DNA: TGTGCCAGCAGTTTATTTAGGACTAGCGGATCCTACGAGCAGTACTTC. It translates to CASSLFRTSGSYEQYF.

Only a few counts were recorded for this clone. The rearrangement uses TRBV11-1 and TRBJ1-1, with TRBD1 matching over 7 bases. With V trimmed by 6 bases and J by 0 bases, 10 bases remained unmatched. The germline V gene has CDR1 SGHAT and CDR2 FQDESV (reference sequence). The CDR3 is 16 residues long. The CDR3 region is CASRRTGITMNTEAFF. In DNA, the CDR3 is TGTGCCAGCAGACGGACAGGCATAACAATGAACACTGAAGCTTTCTTT. Together with reference TRBV11-1 and TRBJ1-1, the CDR3 gives the full variable domain: EAEVAQSPRYKITEKSQAVAFWCDPISGHATLYWYRQILGQGPELLVQFQDESVVDDSQLPKDRFSAERLKGVDSTLKIQPAELGDSAMYLCASRRTGITMNTEAFFGQGTRLTVV.

J is TRBJ2-3 and V is TRBV10-2; 10 nucleotides match TRBD2. The V and J ends lost 4 bases and 3 bases, in that order; junction bases with no gene match: 7. This CDR3 is 16 amino acids long. CDR1 is WSHSY and CDR2 is SAAADI in the germline V gene. The CDR3 DNA sequence: TGCGCCAGCAGTGTTTCTAGCGGGAGTGGAACAGATACGCAGTATTTT. This gives the protein CASSVSSGSGTDTQYF.

The chain has TRBV7-9 and TRBJ2-6; 8 bases agree with TRBD1. The CDR3 has 17 residues. Per the germline V gene, CDR1 is SEHNR and CDR2 is FQNEAQ (reference sequence). The junction had 6 bases not matched to a gene; V was cut back by 3 bases and J by 2 bases. CDR3 region: CASSFARGLAGANVLTF. In DNA form, the CDR3 reads TGTGCCAGCAGCTTTGCCAGGGGGCTCGCTGGGGCCAACGTCCTGACTTTC.

The rearrangement joins TRBV2 to TRBJ2-5, with D hard to call. Trimming took 6 bases from V and 2 from J, leaving 19 bases between them. Looked up from germline, CDR1 is SNHLY and CDR2 is FYNNEI. The CDR3 length is 16 residues. Here the CDR3 reads CASSADAVAGQETQYF. The CDR3 DNA sequence: TGTGCCAGCAGCGCTGACGCTGTAGCTGGGCAAGAGACCCAGTACTTC.

The chain combines TRBV2 with TRBJ2-1; a possible D gene is TRBD2 (5 bases). There are 17 residues in the CDR3. V gave up 3 bases and J gave up 0 bases, with 15 bases separating them. CDR1 SNHLY and CDR2 FYNNEI come from the germline V gene. CDR3 DNA sequence: TGTGCCAGCAGTGATGAGGGCTCCATGGGCTCCTACAATGAGCAGTTCTTC. Protein product: CASSDEGSMGSYNEQFF.

The chain recombines TRBV30 with TRBJ2-1; D might be TRBD2 (5 bases). This CDR3 is built from 14 residues. Trimming took 4 bases from V and 7 from J, leaving 17 bases between them. In germline, CDR1 is GTSNPN, CDR2 SVGIG (reference sequence). The CDR3 spells CAWTPLDSLNEQFF. The CDR3 DNA reads as TGTGCCTGGACTCCACTGGACTCCCTAAATGAGCAGTTCTTC. Full variable domain (rest looked up from reference TRBV30 and TRBJ2-1): SQTIHQWPATLVQPVGSPLSLECTVEGTSNPNLYWYRQAAGRGLQLLFYSVGIGQISSEVPQNLSASRPQDRQFILSSKKLLLSDSGFYLCAWTPLDSLNEQFFGPGTRLTVL.

The rearrangement uses TRBV6-4 and TRBJ2-7, with a possible D match to TRBD1 (6 bases). Germline CDR1 is MRHNA and CDR2 is SNTAGT. V lost 8 bases to trimming and J lost 0 bases, with 14 bases between them. The CDR3 runs 14 residues. The CDR3 region is CASENRALSYEQYF. The CDR3 bases are TGTGCCAGCGAAAACAGGGCCCTCTCCTACGAGCAGTACTTC.

The V call is TRBV7-2, the J call TRBJ2-1; D remains unclear. V was trimmed by 1 base and J by 3 bases, leaving 13 bases between them. Germline CDR1 is SGHTA and CDR2 is FQGNSA. The CDR3 sequence is 16 residues long. For the CDR3, the DNA is TGTGCCAGCAGCTTAGTTGGCCCACCGGGCTACAATGAGCAGTTCTTC. This gives the protein CASSLVGPPGYNEQFF.

This chain connects TRBV7-8 to TRBJ1-5; 10 nucleotides match TRBD1. The ends lost 1 base at V and 2 bases at J; junction bases unmatched: 2. CDR1 and CDR2 (germline): SGHVS, FQNEAQ. The length of the CDR3 is 16 residues. Here the CDR3 DNA reads TGTGCCAGCAGCTTAGTTGGGACAGGGGGCAATCAGCCCCAGCATTTT. It yields the protein CASSLVGTGGNQPQHF.

The chain couples TRBV27 to TRBJ2-1, with D perhaps TRBD1 (6 bases). CDR1 and CDR2 (germline): MNHEY, SMNVEV (reference sequence). This CDR3 is built from 14 residues. Trimming took off 3 bases at V and 6 bases at J, with 12 bases between the two ends. The CDR3 DNA is TGTGCCAGCAGTTTCCCACAGGGTGGCAATGAGCAGTTCTTC. It is translated as CASSFPQGGNEQFF.

The chain uses TRBV14 and TRBJ1-4; 11 bases fit TRBD1. Trimming at V came to 3 bases and at J to 10 bases, leaving 1 base not matched to a gene. The CDR3 loop spans 13 amino acids. Germline V gene data show CDR1 as SGHDN and CDR2 as FVKESK. The CDR3 nucleotides are TGTGCCAGCAGCCACGGGACAGGGGGAAAACTGTTTTTT. Translation: CASSHGTGGKLFF.

The chain carries TRBV28 and TRBJ2-7, with D tentatively TRBD1 (5 bases). Germline V gene data show CDR1 as MDHEN and CDR2 as SYDVKM. The CDR3 sequence is 15 residues long. Between the trimmed V and J ends, which lost 5 bases and 2 bases, there was a span of 16 bases. In nucleotides, the CDR3 is TGTGCCAGCAGTGTACCAGGGTTAACTACCTACGAGCAGTACTTC. Translated, it gives CASSVPGLTTYEQYF.

A single count supports this clone. V is TRBV19 and J is TRBJ1-4; 8 bases line up with TRBD1. V shed 9 bases, J shed 3 bases, and the junction held 9 bases outside the gene matches. The CDR3 is 15 amino acids. Germline values: CDR1 LNHDA, CDR2 SQIVND (reference sequence). CDR3 in DNA: TGTGCCAGCAAGGGACAGGATCGGGCTAATGAAAAACTGTTTTTT. Translated, it gives CASKGQDRANEKLFF.

V is TRBV14 and J is TRBJ1-2; possibly TRBD1 for D (6 bases). The V gene lost 4 bases and the J gene lost 0 bases, with 15 bases spanning the gap. Germline V gene data show CDR1 as SGHDN and CDR2 as FVKESK. CDR3 length equals 16 residues. The DNA for the CDR3 is TGTGCCAGCAGCCCGGACAGTAGTCTTTCTAACTATGGCTACACCTTC. Encoded protein: CASSPDSSLSNYGYTF.

This clone occurred a few times. V is TRBV30 and J is TRBJ2-5; D might be TRBD1 (5 bases). The germline V and J ends were trimmed by 2 bases and 4 bases, with 8 bases remaining between them. The CDR3 extends over 12 amino acids. Germline V gives CDR1 GTSNPN, CDR2 SVGIG (reference sequence). The CDR3 spells CAWSQGTETQYF. CDR3 in DNA: TGTGCCTGGAGTCAGGGTACAGAGACCCAGTACTTC.

This chain connects TRBV19 to TRBJ2-7, with TRBD1 matching 7 bases. The V gene end was trimmed by 1 base and the J gene end by 7 bases; junction bases not matched to a gene: 10. CDR1 is LNHDA, CDR2 SQIVND, per germline (reference sequence). CDR3 length: 15 residues. The CDR3 sequence is CASSIGIGGWYEQYF. CDR3 nucleotide sequence: TGTGCCAGTAGTATAGGAATAGGGGGCTGGTATGAGCAGTACTTC.

This clone came up a few times. The rearrangement joins TRBV20-1 to TRBJ2-1; no definite D call. This CDR3 is 10 amino acids long. From germline, CDR1 is DFQATT and CDR2 SNEGSKA (reference sequence). The V gene lost 5 bases and the J gene lost 7 bases, with 6 bases spanning the gap. For the CDR3, the DNA is TGCAGTGCTTCCATGAATGAGCAGTTCTTC. This gives the protein CSASMNEQFF.

In its sample, this clone was seen a few times. The rearrangement links TRBV5-6 to TRBJ2-1; 8 nucleotides align to TRBD1. Germline V gives CDR1 SGHDT, CDR2 YYEEEE. V was clipped by 3 bases and J by 5 bases; unmatched bases: 10. The CDR3 covers 16 residues. Written as DNA, the CDR3 is TGTGCCAGCAGCTGGTTCGGACAGGGATTAAACAATGAGCAGTTCTTC. Protein: CASSWFGQGLNNEQFF. The full variable domain, completed using reference TRBV5-6 and TRBJ2-1, is DAGVTQSPTHLIKTRGQQVTLRCSPKSGHDTVSWYQQALGQGPQFIFQYYEEEERQRGNFPDRFSGHQFPNYSSELNVNALLLGDSALYLCASSWFGQGLNNEQFFGPGTRLTVL.